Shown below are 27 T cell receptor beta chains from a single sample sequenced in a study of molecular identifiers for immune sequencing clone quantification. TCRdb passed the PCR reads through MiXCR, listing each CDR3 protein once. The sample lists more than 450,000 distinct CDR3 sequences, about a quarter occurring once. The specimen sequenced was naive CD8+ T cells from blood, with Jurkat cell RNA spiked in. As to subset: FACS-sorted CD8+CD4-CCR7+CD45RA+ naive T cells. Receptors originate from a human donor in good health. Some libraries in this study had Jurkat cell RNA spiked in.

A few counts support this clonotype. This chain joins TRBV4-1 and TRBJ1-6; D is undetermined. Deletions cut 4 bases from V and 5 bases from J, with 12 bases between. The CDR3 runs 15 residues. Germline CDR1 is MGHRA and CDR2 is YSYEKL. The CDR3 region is CASSLADPNNSPLHF. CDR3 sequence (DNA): TGCGCCAGCAGCCTAGCCGACCCCAATAATTCACCCCTCCACTTT.

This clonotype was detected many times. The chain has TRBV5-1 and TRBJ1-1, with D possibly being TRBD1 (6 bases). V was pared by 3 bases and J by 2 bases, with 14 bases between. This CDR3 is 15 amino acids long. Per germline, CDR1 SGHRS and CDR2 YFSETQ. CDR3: CASSSTTGLNTEAFF. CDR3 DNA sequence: TGCGCCAGCAGCTCTACGACAGGCCTCAACACTGAAGCTTTCTTT.

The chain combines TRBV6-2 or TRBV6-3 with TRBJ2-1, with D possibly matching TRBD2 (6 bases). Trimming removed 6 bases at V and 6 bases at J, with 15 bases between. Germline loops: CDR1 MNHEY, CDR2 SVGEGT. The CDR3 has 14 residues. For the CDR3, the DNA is TGTGCCAGCAGCCTCTTTGAGGGAGGCAATGAGCAGTTCTTC. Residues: CASSLFEGGNEQFF.

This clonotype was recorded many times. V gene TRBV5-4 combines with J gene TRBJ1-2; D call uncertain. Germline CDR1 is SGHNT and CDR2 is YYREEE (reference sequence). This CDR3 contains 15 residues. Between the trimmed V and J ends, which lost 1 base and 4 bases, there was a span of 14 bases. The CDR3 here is CASSLQSTVSYGYTF. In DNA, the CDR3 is TGTGCCAGCAGCTTGCAGTCAACAGTCTCCTATGGCTACACCTTC.

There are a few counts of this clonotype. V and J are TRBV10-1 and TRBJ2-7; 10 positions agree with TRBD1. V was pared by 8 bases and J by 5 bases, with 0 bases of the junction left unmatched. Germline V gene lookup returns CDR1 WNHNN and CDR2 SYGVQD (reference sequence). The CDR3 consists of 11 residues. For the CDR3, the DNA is TGCGCCAGCGGACAGGGGGACGAGCAGTACTTC. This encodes CASGQGDEQYF.

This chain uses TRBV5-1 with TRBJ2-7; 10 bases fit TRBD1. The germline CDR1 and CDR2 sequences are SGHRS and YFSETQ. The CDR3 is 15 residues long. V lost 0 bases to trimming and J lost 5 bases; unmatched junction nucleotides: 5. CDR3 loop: CASSLDPGQGNEQYF. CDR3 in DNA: TGCGCCAGCAGCTTGGACCCGGGACAGGGGAACGAGCAGTACTTC.

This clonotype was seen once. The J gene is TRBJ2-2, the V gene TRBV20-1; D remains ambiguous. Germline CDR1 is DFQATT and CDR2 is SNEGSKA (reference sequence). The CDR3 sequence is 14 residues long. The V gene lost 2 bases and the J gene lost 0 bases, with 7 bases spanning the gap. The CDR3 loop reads CSARQCANTGELFF. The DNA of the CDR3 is TGCAGTGCTAGACAGTGCGCGAACACCGGGGAGCTGTTTTTT.

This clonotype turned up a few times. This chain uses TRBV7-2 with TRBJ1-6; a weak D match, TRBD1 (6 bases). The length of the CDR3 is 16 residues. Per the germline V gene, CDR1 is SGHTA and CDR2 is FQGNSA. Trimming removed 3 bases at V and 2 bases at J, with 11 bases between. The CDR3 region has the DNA TGTGCCAGCAGCTTGGGGGGGGCTCCCTATAATTCACCCCTCCACTTT. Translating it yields CASSLGGAPYNSPLHF.

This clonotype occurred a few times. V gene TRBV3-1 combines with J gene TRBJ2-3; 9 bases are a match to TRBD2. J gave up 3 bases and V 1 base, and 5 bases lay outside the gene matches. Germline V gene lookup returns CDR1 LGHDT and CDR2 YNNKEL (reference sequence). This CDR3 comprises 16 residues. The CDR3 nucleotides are TGTGCCAGCAGCCAAGTGGCGGGAGGGCCGACAGATACGCAGTATTTT. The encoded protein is CASSQVAGGPTDTQYF.

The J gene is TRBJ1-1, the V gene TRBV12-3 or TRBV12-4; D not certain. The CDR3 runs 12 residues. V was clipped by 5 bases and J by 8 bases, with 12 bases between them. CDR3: CASSIVGAEAFF. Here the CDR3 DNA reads TGTGCCAGCAGTATCGTAGGCGCCGAAGCTTTCTTT.

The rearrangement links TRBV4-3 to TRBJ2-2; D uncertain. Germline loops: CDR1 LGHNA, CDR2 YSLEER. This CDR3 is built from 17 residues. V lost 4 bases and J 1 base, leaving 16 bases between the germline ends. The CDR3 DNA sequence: TGCGCCAGCAGCCTTCACGTTGGCAGGATGAACACCGGGGAGCTGTTTTTT. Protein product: CASSLHVGRMNTGELFF.

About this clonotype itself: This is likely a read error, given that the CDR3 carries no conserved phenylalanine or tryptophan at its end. CDR3 in DNA: TGTGCCAGCAACACCGGGCGAAACACCATATATTGT. It encodes CASNTGRNTIYC. The chain combines TRBV7-9 with TRBJ1-3; D gene unclear. Trimming removed 7 bases from V and 5 bases from J, with 9 bases in between. The CDR3 runs to 12 residues. Germline-derived CDR1 and CDR2 are SEHNR and FQNEAQ (reference sequence).

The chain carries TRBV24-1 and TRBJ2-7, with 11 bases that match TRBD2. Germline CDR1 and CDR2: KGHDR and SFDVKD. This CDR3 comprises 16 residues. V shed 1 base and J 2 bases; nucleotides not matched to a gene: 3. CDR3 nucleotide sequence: TGTGCCACCAGTGATTTACGGACTAGCGGGCCCTACGAGCAGTACTTC. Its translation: CATSDLRTSGPYEQYF.

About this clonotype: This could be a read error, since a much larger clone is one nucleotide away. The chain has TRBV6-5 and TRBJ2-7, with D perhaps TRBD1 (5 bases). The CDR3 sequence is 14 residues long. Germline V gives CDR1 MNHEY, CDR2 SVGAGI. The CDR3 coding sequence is TGTGCCAGCAGTTACTCGAGGACACCCTACGCGCAGTACTTC. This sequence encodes CASSYSRTPYAQYF.

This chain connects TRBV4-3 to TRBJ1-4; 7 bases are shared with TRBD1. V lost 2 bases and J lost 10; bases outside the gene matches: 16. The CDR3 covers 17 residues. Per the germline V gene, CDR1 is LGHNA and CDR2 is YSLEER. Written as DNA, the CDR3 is TGCGCCAGCAGCCAATCCCGGACAGGTACTCACCAAGGAAAACTGTTTTTT. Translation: CASSQSRTGTHQGKLFF.

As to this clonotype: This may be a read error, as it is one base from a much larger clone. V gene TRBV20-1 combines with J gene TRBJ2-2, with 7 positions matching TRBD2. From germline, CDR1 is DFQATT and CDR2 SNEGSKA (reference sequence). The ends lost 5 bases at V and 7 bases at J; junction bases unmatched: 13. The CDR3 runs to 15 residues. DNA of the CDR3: TGCAGTGCTGCTCACGGGACTAACGGTAACGGGGAGCTGTTTTTT. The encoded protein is CSAAHGTNGNGELFF.

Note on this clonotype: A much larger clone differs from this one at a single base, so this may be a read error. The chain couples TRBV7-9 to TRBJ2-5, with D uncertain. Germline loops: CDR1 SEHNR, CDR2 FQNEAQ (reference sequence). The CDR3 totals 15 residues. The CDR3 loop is CASSPEQMYQETQSF. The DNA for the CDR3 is TGTGCCAGCAGCCCCGAGCAGATGTACCAAGAGACCCAGTCCTTC.

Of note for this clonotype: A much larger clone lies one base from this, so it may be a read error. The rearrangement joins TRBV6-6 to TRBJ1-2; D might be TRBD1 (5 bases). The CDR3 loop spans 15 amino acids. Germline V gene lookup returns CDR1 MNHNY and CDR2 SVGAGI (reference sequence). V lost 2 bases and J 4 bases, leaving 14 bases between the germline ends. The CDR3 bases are TGTGCCAGCAGTTACGAGTCCACAGGATCCTATGGCTACACCTTC. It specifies CASSYESTGSYGYTF.

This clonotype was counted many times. The CDR3: CASSSGGPQHF. In nucleotides, the CDR3 is TGTGCCAGCAGTTCTGGGGGGCCCCAGCATTTT. This chain connects TRBV6-5 to TRBJ1-5; maybe TRBD1 (5 bases). From germline, CDR1 is MNHEY and CDR2 SVGAGI. This CDR3 region has 11 residues. V lost 4 bases, J lost 9 bases, and 7 bases lay in between.

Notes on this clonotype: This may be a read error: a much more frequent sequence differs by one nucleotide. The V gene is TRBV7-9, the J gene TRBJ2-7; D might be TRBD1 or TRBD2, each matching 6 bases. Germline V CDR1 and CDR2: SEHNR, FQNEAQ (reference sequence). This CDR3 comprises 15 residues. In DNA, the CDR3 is TGTGCCAGCAGCGCGGTGCGGGACAACTCCTACGTGCAGTACTTC. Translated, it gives CASSAVRDNSYVQYF.

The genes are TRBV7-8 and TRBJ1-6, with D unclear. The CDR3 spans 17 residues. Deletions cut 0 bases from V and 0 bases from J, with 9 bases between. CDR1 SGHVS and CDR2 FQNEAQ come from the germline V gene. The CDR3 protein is CASSLAGKSSYNSPLHF. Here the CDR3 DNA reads TGTGCCAGCAGCTTAGCTGGCAAAAGCTCCTATAATTCACCCCTCCACTTT.

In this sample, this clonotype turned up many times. CDR3 amino acids: CASTSPDRNSNQPQHF. In DNA, the CDR3 is TGTGCCAGCACCTCCCCCGACAGGAATAGCAATCAGCCCCAGCATTTT. V and J are TRBV6-8 and TRBJ1-5, with D possibly matching TRBD1 (6 bases). The V end was cut by 7 bases, the J end by 0 bases, with 16 bases between. Germline lookup yields CDR1 MNHGY and CDR2 SAAAGT. The CDR3 totals 16 residues.

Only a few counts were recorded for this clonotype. CDR3 DNA sequence: TGTGCCAGCTCACCAAGTGGCAGCCAAGAGACCCAGTACTTC. This gives the protein CASSPSGSQETQYF. The V call is TRBV18, the J call TRBJ2-5; D ambiguous. CDR1 KGHSH and CDR2 LQKENI come from the germline V gene. V lost 2 bases and J 1 base, leaving 8 bases between the germline ends. This CDR3 contains 14 residues.

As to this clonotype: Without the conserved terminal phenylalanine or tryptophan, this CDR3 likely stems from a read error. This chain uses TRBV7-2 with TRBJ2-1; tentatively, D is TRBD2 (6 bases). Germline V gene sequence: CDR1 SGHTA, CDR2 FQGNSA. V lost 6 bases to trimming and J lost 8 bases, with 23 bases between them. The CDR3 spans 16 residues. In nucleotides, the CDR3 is TGTGCCAGCAGGATGAGTGGTACTAGCCGGGTGCATGAGCAGTTCTCC. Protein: CASRMSGTSRVHEQFS.

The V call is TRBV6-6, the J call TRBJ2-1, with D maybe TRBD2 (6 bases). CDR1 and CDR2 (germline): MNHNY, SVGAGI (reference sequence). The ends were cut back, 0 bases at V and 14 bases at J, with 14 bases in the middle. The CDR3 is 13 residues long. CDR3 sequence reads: CASSYSGREREFF. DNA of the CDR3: TGTGCCAGCAGTTACTCGGGTCGGGAGAGGGAGTTCTTC.

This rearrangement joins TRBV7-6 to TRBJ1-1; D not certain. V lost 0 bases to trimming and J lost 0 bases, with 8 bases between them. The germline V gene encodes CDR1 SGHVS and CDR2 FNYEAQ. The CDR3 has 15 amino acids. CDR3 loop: CASSLAAGVNTEAFF. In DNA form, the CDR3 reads TGTGCCAGCAGCTTAGCCGCCGGGGTGAACACTGAAGCTTTCTTT.

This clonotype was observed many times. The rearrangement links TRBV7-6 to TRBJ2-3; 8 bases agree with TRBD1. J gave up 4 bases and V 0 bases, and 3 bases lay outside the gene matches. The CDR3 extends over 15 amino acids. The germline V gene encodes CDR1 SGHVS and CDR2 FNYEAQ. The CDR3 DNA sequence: TGTGCCAGCAGCTTAGCCACAGGGGGTGCAGATACGCAGTATTTT. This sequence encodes CASSLATGGADTQYF.